This T cell receptor beta chain emerged from a study of T-cell reconstitution after alpha-beta-depleted transplantation in children. A TCRbeta library incorporating unique molecular identifiers was prepared. Each CDR3 protein is one row after TCRdb ran MiXCR on the PCR reads. There are some 280,000 distinct CDR3 sequences in the sample; 9.5% to 10% occur only once, and around 10% lies in the top ten. This TCR came from a human donor who donated a stem cell graft to a child with SCID. The sequencing here drew on PBMCs from the stem cell graft donor, taken from the stem cell graft.

The CDR3 spells CASSLNRGTLWEQYF. CDR3 in DNA: TGTGCCAGCAGTTTAAACAGGGGTACCTTGTGGGAGCAGTACTTC. V and J are TRBV12-3 or TRBV12-4 and TRBJ2-7, with 7 nucleotides matching TRBD1. The CDR3 covers 15 residues. V trimming: 2 bases; J trimming: 7 bases; junction bases outside the gene matches: 11.